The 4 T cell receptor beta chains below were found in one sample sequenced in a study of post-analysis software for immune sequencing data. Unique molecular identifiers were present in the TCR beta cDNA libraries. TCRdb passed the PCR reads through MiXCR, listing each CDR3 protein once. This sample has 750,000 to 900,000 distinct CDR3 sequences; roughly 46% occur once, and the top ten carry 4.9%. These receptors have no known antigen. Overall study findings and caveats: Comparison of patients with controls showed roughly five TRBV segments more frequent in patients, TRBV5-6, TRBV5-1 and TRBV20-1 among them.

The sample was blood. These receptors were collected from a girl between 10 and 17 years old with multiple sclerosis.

CDR3 amino acids: CASRRLAEPLGETQYF. Written as DNA, the CDR3 is TGTGCCAGCAGGAGACTAGCGGAACCCCTGGGAGAGACCCAGTACTTC. The gene calls are TRBV6-1 and TRBJ2-4, with 9 bases matching TRBD2. The J call may be faulty, since TRBJ2-5 better matches the DNA end. Germline V lookup: CDR1 MNHNS, CDR2 SASEGT. The CDR3 is 16 amino acids.

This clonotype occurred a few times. The CDR3 DNA follows: TGTGCCAGCAGGCCACGGACTAGCTTCTACGAGCAGTACTTC. This gives the protein CASRPRTSFYEQYF. The V gene is TRBV2, the J gene TRBJ2-7; 8 positions match TRBD2. Germline lookup yields CDR1 SNHLY and CDR2 FYNNEI. The CDR3 loop spans 14 amino acids. V trimming: 6 bases; J trimming: 3 bases; junction bases outside the gene matches: 7. The full variable domain, with the rest looked up from reference TRBV2 and TRBJ2-7, is EPEVTQTPSHQVTQMGQEVILRCVPISNHLYFYWYRQILGQKVEFLVSFYNNEISEKSEIFDDQFSVERPDGSNFTLKIRSTKLEDSAMYFCASRPRTSFYEQYFGPGTRLTVT.

The CDR3 spells CSASRSPGETQYF. The CDR3 nucleotides read TGCAGTGCCAGCAGATCTCCGGGGGAGACCCAGTACTTC. V gene TRBV20-1 combines with J gene TRBJ2-5; a weak D match, TRBD2 (5 bases). The CDR3 contains 13 residues. V lost 6 bases, J lost 5 bases, and 16 bases lay in between. Germline assignment: CDR1 DFQATT and CDR2 SNEGSKA (reference sequence).

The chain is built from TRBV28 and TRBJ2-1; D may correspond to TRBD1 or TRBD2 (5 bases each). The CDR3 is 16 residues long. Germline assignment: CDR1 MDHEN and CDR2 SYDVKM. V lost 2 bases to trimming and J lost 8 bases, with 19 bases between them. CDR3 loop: CASSLAGYPLGDEQFF. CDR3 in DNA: TGTGCCAGCAGTTTAGCAGGTTATCCCTTGGGGGATGAGCAGTTCTTC. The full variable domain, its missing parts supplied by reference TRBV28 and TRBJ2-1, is DVKVTQSSRYLVKRTGEKVFLECVQDMDHENMFWYRQDPGLGLRLIYFSYDVKMKEKGDIPEGYSVSREKKERFSLILESASTNQTSMYLCASSLAGYPLGDEQFFGPGTRLTVL.